A single T cell receptor (beta chain) is shown here with its context. Measured with immunoSEQ multiplex PCR; TCRdb has only the in-frame clones, and not every one. The sample shows about 56,000 clones, 65% to 90% of them seen only once. The source of the sample is a study of OX40 agonist ivuxolimab in advanced cancers. The germline V gene has CDR1 SGHTA and CDR2 FQGNSA. Trimming pared 0 bases from V and 2 bases from J, leaving 7 bases between. There are 14 residues in the CDR3. The specimen was CD4+ or CD8+ T cells sorted from blood, collected in a trial of the OX40 agonist ivuxolimab. The rearrangement joins TRBV7-2 to TRBJ1-1; weak D call: TRBD1 (5 bases). The TCR was taken from an adult with an advanced solid tumor such as melanoma, head and neck, liver or kidney cancer. The CDR3 DNA reads as TGTGCCAGCAGCTTAGCGACAGCCAACACTGAAGCTTTCTTT. Translation: CASSLATANTEAFF.